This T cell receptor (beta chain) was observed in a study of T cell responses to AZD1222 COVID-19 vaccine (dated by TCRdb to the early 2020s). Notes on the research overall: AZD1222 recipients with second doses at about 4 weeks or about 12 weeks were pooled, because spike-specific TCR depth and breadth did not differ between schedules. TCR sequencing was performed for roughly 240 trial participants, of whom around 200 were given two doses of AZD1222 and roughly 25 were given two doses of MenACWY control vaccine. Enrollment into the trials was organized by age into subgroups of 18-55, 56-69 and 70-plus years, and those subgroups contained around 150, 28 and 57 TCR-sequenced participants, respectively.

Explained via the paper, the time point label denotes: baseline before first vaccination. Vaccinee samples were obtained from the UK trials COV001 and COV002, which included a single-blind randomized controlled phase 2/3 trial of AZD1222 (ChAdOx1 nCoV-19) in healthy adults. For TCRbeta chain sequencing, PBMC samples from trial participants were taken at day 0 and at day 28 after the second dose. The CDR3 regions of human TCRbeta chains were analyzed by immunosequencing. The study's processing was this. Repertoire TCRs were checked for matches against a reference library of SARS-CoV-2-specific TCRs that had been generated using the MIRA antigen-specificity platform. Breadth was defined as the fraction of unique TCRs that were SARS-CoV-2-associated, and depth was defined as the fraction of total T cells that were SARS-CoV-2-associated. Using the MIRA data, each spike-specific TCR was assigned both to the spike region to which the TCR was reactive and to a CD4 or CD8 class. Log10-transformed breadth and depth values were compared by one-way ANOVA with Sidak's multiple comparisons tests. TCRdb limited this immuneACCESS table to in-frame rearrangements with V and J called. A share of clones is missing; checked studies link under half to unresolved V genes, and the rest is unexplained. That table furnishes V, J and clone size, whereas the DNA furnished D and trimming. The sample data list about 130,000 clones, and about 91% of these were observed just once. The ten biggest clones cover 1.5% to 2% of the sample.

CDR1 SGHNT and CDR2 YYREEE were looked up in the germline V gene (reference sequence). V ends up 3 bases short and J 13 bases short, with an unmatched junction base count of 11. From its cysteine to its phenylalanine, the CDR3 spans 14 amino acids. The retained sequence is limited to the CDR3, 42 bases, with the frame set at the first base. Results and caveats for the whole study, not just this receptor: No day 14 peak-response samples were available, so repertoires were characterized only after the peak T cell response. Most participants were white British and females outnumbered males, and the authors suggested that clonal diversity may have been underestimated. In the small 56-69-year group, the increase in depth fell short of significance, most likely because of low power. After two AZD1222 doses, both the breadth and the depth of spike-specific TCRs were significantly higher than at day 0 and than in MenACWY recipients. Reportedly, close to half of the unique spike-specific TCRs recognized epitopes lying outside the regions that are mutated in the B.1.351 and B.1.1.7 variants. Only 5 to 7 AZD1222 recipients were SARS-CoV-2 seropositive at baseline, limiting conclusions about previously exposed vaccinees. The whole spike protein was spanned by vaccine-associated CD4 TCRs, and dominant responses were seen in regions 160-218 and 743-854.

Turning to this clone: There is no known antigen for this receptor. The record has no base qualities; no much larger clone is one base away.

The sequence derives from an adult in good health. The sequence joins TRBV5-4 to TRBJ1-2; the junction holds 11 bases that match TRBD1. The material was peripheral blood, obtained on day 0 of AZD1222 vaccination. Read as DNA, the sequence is TGTGCCAGCAGCTCCCAGAACGGACAGGGGGCCATCACCTTC. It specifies CASSSQNGQGAITF.